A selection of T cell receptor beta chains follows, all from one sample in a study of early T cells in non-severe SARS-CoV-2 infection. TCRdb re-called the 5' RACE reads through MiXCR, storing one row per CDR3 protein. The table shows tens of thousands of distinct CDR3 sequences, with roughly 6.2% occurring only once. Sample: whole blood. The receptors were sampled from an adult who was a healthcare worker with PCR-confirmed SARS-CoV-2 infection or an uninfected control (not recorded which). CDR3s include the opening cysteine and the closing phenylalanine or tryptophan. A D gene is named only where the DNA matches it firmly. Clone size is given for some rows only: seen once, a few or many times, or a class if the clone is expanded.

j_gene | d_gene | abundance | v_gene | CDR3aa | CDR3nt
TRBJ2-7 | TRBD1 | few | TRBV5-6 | CASSLRQGWSEQYF | TGTGCCAGCAGCTTAAGACAGGGTTGGAGCGAGCAGTACTTC
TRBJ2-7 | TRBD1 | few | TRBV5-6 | CASSSDRGPRDEQYF | TGTGCCAGCAGCTCCGACAGGGGGCCACGCGACGAGCAGTACTTC
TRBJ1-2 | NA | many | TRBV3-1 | CASSQDYGYTF | TGTGCCAGCAGCCAAGACTATGGCTACACCTTC
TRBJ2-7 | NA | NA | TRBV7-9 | CASSLTVTYEQYF | TGTGCCAGCAGCTTAACGGTAACCTACGAGCAGTACTTC
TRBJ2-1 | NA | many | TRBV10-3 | CAISGREGYNEQFF | TGTGCCATCAGTGGGAGGGAAGGCTACAATGAGCAGTTCTTC
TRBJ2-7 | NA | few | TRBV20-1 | CSARGRGYEQYF | TGCAGTGCCCGAGGGCGGGGCTACGAGCAGTACTTC
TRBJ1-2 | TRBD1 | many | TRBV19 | CASTPPGQGVGYTF | TGTGCCAGTACCCCGCCAGGACAGGGTGTAGGCTACACCTTC
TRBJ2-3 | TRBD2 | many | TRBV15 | CATSRSGLAGGVSTDTQYF | TGTGCCACCAGCAGATCGGGACTAGCGGGGGGTGTAAGCACAGATACGCAGTATTTT
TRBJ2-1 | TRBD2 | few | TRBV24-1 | CATSSSGGYNEQFF | TGTGCCACCAGTAGTAGCGGGGGCTACAATGAGCAGTTCTTC
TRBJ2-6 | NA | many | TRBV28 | CASTTLRSGANVLTF | TGTGCCAGCACCACCCTCCGGTCTGGGGCCAACGTCCTGACTTTC
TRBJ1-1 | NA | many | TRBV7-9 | CASSLLPYGGPRQKNTEAFF | TGTGCCAGCAGCTTACTTCCCTATGGGGGGCCCAGACAAAAAAACACTGAAGCTTTCTTT
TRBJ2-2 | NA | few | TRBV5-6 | CASSPEGTATGELFF | TGTGCCAGCAGCCCGGAGGGAACGGCCACCGGGGAGCTGTTTTTT
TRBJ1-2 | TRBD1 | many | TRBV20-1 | CSAEVLTGAGGYTF | TGCAGTGCAGAAGTCCTGACAGGGGCGGGAGGCTACACCTTC
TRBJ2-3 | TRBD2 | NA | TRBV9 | CASGRGSTDTQYF | TGTGCCAGCGGGCGGGGGAGCACAGATACGCAGTATTTT
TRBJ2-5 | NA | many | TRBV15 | CATSRETRWSGETQYF | TGTGCCACCAGCAGAGAAACTAGGTGGAGCGGAGAGACCCAGTACTTC
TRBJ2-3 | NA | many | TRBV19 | CASTGARTQYF | TGTGCCAGTACGGGGGCCCGTACGCAGTATTTT
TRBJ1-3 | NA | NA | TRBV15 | CATTETAVSGNTIYF | TGTGCCACCACCGAGACAGCGGTCTCTGGAAACACCATATATTTT
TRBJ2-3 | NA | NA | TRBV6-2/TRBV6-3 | CASKVDGTDTQYF | TGTGCCAGCAAGGTGGACGGAACAGATACGCAGTATTTT
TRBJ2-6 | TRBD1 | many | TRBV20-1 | CSANSGQGGSGANVLTF | TGCAGTGCGAATTCCGGACAGGGGGGCTCTGGGGCCAACGTCCTGACTTTC
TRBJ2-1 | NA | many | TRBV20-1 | CSAQTGGNEQFF | TGCAGTGCTCAGACTGGGGGAAATGAGCAGTTCTTC
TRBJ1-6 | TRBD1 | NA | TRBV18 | CASSRDRGDSPLHF | TGTGCCAGCTCTCGGGACAGGGGCGATTCACCCCTCCACTTT
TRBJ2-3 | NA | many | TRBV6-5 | CASSYTPDSSTDTQYF | TGTGCCAGCAGTTATACCCCTGACAGTAGCACAGATACGCAGTATTTT
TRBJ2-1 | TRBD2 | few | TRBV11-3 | CASSLDSGGLYNEQFF | TGTGCCAGCAGCTTAGATAGCGGGGGGCTGTACAATGAGCAGTTCTTC
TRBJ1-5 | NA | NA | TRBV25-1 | CASSAFNQPQHF | TGTGCCAGCTCAGCGTTCAATCAGCCCCAGCATTTT
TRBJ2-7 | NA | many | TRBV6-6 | CASERDYEQYF | TGTGCCAGCGAACGAGACTACGAGCAGTACTTC
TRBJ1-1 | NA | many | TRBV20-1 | CSARDLSNTEAFF | TGCAGTGCTAGAGATCTCTCGAACACTGAAGCTTTCTTT
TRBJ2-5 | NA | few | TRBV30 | CAWSGTAQETQYF | TGTGCCTGGAGTGGGACAGCGCAAGAGACCCAGTACTTC
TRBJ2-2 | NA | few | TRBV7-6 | CASSRLSGSEVGELFF | TGTGCCAGCAGCCGATTATCGGGGTCTGAGGTCGGGGAGCTGTTTTTT
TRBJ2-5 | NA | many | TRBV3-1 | CASSQVGLVGETQYF | TGTGCCAGCAGCCAAGTGGGGCTAGTAGGGGAGACCCAGTACTTC
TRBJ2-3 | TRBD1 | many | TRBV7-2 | CASSLVGTGADTQYF | TGTGCCAGCAGCTTAGTAGGGACAGGGGCAGATACGCAGTATTTT
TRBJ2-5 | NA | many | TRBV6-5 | CASRGGLETQYF | TGTGCCAGCAGGGGCGGTTTGGAGACCCAGTACTTC
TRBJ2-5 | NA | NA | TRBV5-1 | CASSEGGGREETQYF | TGCGCCAGCAGCGAGGGAGGGGGGAGAGAAGAGACCCAGTACTTC
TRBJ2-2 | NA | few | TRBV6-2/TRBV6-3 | CASSQALNTGELFF | TGTGCCAGCAGTCAGGCCCTCAACACCGGGGAGCTGTTTTTT
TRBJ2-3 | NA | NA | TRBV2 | CATSGHLVDTQYF | TGTGCCACCAGCGGACACCTTGTGGATACGCAGTATTTT
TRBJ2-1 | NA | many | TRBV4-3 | CASSQEVGGTYSYNEQFF | TGCGCCAGCAGCCAAGAGGTCGGGGGGACATACTCCTACAATGAGCAGTTCTTC
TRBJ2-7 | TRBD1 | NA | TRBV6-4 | CASSEDRGYEQYF | TGTGCCAGCAGTGAAGACAGGGGCTACGAGCAGTACTTC
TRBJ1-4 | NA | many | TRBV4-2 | CASSQTQGTTNEKLFF | TGTGCCAGCAGCCAAACCCAGGGGACAACTAATGAAAAACTGTTTTTT
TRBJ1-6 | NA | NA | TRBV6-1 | CASSSTRQNSPLHF | TGTGCCAGCAGTTCCACCCGACAGAATTCACCCCTCCACTTT
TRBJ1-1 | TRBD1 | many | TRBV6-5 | CASSKRGLNPGKAFF | TGTGCCAGCAGCAAAAGGGGGCTCAACCCCGGAAAGGCTTTCTTT
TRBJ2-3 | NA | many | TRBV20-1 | CSAPPSSTDTQYF | TGCAGTGCTCCCCCCTCGAGCACAGATACGCAGTATTTT
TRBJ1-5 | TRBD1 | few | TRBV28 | CASIPGQGPYQPQHF | TGTGCCAGCATCCCGGGACAGGGGCCCTATCAGCCCCAGCATTTT
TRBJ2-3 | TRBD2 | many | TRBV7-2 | CASSMGLAGGTDTQYF | TGTGCCAGCAGCATGGGACTAGCGGGGGGCACAGATACGCAGTATTTT
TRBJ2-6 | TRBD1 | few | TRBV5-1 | CASSLRDSNSGANVLTF | TGCGCCAGCAGTCTCCGGGACAGCAACTCTGGGGCCAACGTCCTGACTTTC
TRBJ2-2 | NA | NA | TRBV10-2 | CASSESSGGELFF | TGCGCCAGCAGTGAGTCTAGCGGCGGGGAGCTGTTTTTT
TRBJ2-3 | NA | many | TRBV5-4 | CASSLDRADTQYF | TGTGCCAGCAGCTTGGACAGGGCAGATACGCAGTATTTT
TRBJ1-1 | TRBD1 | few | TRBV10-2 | CASSEEGANTEAFF | TGCGCCAGCAGTGAGGAGGGGGCGAACACTGAAGCTTTCTTT
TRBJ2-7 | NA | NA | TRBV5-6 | CASSLDGFDYYEQYF | TGTGCCAGCAGCTTGGACGGTTTTGACTACTACGAGCAGTACTTC
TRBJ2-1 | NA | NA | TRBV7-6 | CASSPPGHEQFF | TGTGCCAGCAGTCCCCCCGGCCATGAGCAGTTCTTC